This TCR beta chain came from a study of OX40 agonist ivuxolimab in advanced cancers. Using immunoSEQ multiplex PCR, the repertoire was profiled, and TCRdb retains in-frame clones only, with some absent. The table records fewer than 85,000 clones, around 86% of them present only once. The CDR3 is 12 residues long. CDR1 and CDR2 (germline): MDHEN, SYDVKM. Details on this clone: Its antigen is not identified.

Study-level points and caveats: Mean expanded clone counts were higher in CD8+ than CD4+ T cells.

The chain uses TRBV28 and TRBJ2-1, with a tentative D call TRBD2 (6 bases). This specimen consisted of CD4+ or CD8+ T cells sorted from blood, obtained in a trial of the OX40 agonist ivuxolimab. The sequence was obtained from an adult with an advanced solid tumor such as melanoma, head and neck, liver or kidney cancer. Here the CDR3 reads CVSWREYNEQFF. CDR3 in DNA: TGTGTCTCATGGAGGGAATACAATGAGCAGTTCTTC.